This T cell receptor (beta chain) was recorded in a study of PD-1 blockade in classical Hodgkin lymphoma (dated by TCRdb to between 2020 and 2021). As for the study more broadly: Nivolumab dosing was 3 mg/kg intravenously every 2 weeks, continuing until either disease progression or unacceptable toxicity. To define a peripheral blood immune signature of response to PD-1 blockade in classical Hodgkin lymphoma, the study combined TCR beta sequencing with CyTOF. Points the paper makes about the study in general: Patients starting nivolumab less than 1 year after ASCT had lower diversity and were excluded from later analyses to avoid confounding by immune reconstitution. CD4+ but not CD8+ TCR diversity rose significantly by C4D1 (p=0.0027 vs p=0.16), most apparent in complete responders (p=0.02). Baseline diversity similar to that of newly diagnosed patients was observed in trial patients achieving complete response, whereas significantly lower diversity was observed in partial responders and progressors. Baseline TCR diversity was reported as lower in newly diagnosed patients than in healthy donors, and lower still in relapsed/refractory patients. Only a single clinical trial cohort was studied, and what caused the repertoire differences, possibly disease activity or prior therapy, remained undefined.

What the time point label conveys for this sample: cycle 4 day 1 (C4D1), after around six weeks of nivolumab. Every trial patient had relapsed following autologous stem cell transplantation, and prior brentuximab vedotin exposure was what differed among cohorts A, B and C. The trial cohort comprised around 60 patients with relapsed/refractory classical Hodgkin lymphoma whose best overall responses were complete response, partial response or progressive disease. In the multi-cohort phase II CheckMate 205 trial, trial patients received single-agent nivolumab. Best overall response was determined by an independent review committee according to the 2007 International Working Group response criteria. Trial PBMCs were obtained immediately prior to nivolumab initiation (C1D1) and on therapy at cycle 2 day 1 and cycle 4 day 1. Peripheral blood was collected in 8 mL Vacutainer Cell Preparation Tubes, from which PBMCs were isolated by centrifugation and then cryopreserved.

The germline V gene provides CDR1 ENHRY and CDR2 SYGVKD. V and J lose 3 bases and 9 bases, and a span of 27 bases separates them. The CDR3 covers 18 residues, taking in both the cysteine and the phenylalanine. Kept here is only the CDR3 DNA, which spans 54 bases and is read in frame from base 1. The Qiagen DNeasy kit was used to extract genomic DNA both from unsorted PBMCs and from the negatively selected CD4+ and CD8+ fractions. Amplification of TCR beta CDR3 regions was done by immunoSEQ multiplex PCR with primers that anneal to V and J segments. A synthetic immune receptor repertoire was used to minimize amplification bias, and remaining bias was computationally removed after sequencing. The authors' pipeline ran thus. Custom Python scripts were used to quantify repertoire diversity as the Shannon entropy index. Unsorted, CD4+ and CD8+ repertoires were examined separately, except in combined analyses, for which CD4+ and CD8+ sequences were merged in silico. Clonal expansion was defined as a frequency increase of at least 2-fold after treatment compared with C1D1, and clones undetected at baseline were assigned a pseudocount of 0.5. Singleton clones were defined as clones with 0 or 1 copy at C1D1, and non-singleton clones were defined as clones with 2 or more copies. Clones expanded in unsorted samples were assigned a CD4+, CD8+ or unknown annotation through matching of protein sequences in sorted samples from the same patient. Wilcoxon tests were applied to paired samples to test diversity changes from C1D1 to C4D1. TCRdb holds this immuneACCESS table with in-frame rearrangements only. Some clones are missing; in checked studies, unresolved V genes explain under half, and the rest has no known cause. That table gives V, J and clone size, and the DNA gave D and trimming. The sample table records 50,000 or so clones; roughly 86% of these occur just once. Approximately 7% of the sample belongs to the ten largest clones.

A note on this clone: Its antigen has not been determined. Base qualities are missing; no much larger clone stands one base away.

The specimen comprised peripheral blood mononuclear cells (PBMCs), sampled before the fourth cycle of nivolumab. The sequence joins TRBV10-3 to TRBJ2-1, with TRBD2 as a weak D call on 6 bases. The clonotype comes from a human donor with classical Hodgkin lymphoma. The CDR3 loop reads CAISEFRIAVSGVVEQFF. The DNA reads as follows: TGTGCCATCAGTGAATTCCGAATAGCGGTCAGTGGGGTGGTTGAGCAGTTCTTC.